A single sample is the source of the 10 T cell receptor beta chains below, sequenced in a study of T cell responses to AZD1222 COVID-19 vaccine. Profiling relied on immunoSEQ multiplex PCR, and the TCRdb table lists in-frame clones only, not all of them. The sample carries about 190,000 clones, around 87% recorded once. Specimen: peripheral blood, collected on day 0 of MenACWY control vaccination. These receptors all stem from an adult in good health.

A note on this clone: In the same sample, other DNA sequences code for this CDR3. This sequence joins TRBV19 and TRBJ1-5, with D unclear. The CDR3 has 12 amino acids. The germline V and J ends were trimmed by 2 bases and 1 base, with 0 bases remaining between them. Per germline, CDR1 LNHDA and CDR2 SQIVND (reference sequence). CDR3 DNA sequence: TGTGCCAGTAGTATAAGCAATCAGCCCCAGCATTTT. It codes for CASSISNQPQHF.

V usage is TRBV6-5 and J usage is TRBJ1-4; 7 positions match TRBD1. This CDR3 is built from 14 residues. V was clipped by 0 bases and J by 6 bases; unmatched bases: 1. Germline V gene sequence: CDR1 MNHEY, CDR2 SVGAGI. CDR3 nucleotides: TGTGCCAGCAGTTACTCTGGACAGGATGAAAAACTGTTTTTT. It yields the protein CASSYSGQDEKLFF.

This chain joins TRBV5-4 and TRBJ2-4; 8 positions agree with TRBD2. Germline values: CDR1 SGHNT, CDR2 YYREEE (reference sequence). The CDR3 loop spans 15 amino acids. The ends lost 7 bases at V and 1 base at J; junction bases unmatched: 7. CDR3 sequence (DNA): TGTGCCAGCGCAGTTCGGGGGGGCGCCAAAAACATTCAGTACTTC. It is translated as CASAVRGGAKNIQYF.

This rearrangement joins TRBV28 to TRBJ2-5; D possibly corresponds to TRBD1 (6 bases). The CDR3 consists of 16 residues. Germline lookup yields CDR1 MDHEN and CDR2 SYDVKM. Trimming took 2 bases from V and 3 from J, leaving 16 bases between them. The CDR3 is CASSLGGAGRKETQYF. The CDR3 DNA reads TGTGCCAGCAGTTTAGGGGGCGCAGGGAGAAAAGAGACCCAGTACTTC.

CDR3 sequence reads: CAWSDGDSPLHF. Written as DNA, the CDR3 is TGTGCCTGGAGTGACGGGGATTCACCCCTCCACTTT. The chain uses TRBV30 and TRBJ1-6; unclear D gene. The CDR3 has 12 amino acids. Germline-derived CDR1 and CDR2 are GTSNPN and SVGIG (reference sequence). V was shortened by 1 base and J by 8 bases, with 6 bases between the two germline ends.

The CDR3 spells CASSPKTGASMNTEAFF. In DNA form, the CDR3 reads TGTGCCAGCTCACCAAAGACAGGGGCCTCTATGAACACTGAAGCTTTCTTT. The chain uses TRBV18 and TRBJ1-1, with TRBD1 matching 8 bases. V shed 2 bases and J 0 bases; nucleotides not matched to a gene: 8. CDR3 length equals 17 residues. CDR1 is KGHSH and CDR2 is LQKENI in the germline V gene. The variable domain in full, with the rest retrieved from reference TRBV18 and TRBJ1-1, is NAGVMQNPRHLVRRRGQEARLRCSPMKGHSHVYWYRQLPEEGLKFMVYLQKENIIDESGMPKERFSAEFPKEGPSILRIQQVVRGDSAAYFCASSPKTGASMNTEAFFGQGTRLTVV.

The gene calls are TRBV30 and TRBJ2-2; no clear D gene. The CDR3 has 14 amino acids. In germline, CDR1 is GTSNPN, CDR2 SVGIG (reference sequence). Trimming took off 5 bases at V and 1 base at J, with 11 bases between the two ends. The CDR3 loop is CAWFGRRNTGELFF. The CDR3 region has the DNA TGTGCCTGGTTTGGCAGGCGGAACACCGGGGAGCTGTTTTTT.

The chain links TRBV30 to TRBJ2-7, with D perhaps TRBD2 (5 bases). CDR1 is GTSNPN and CDR2 is SVGIG in the germline V gene (reference sequence). This CDR3 has 13 amino acids. Trimming took off 7 bases at V and 2 bases at J, with 15 bases between the two ends. The CDR3 DNA is TGTGCCTCCTCCCGAGGGCAGCCCTACGAGCAGTACTTC. It is translated as CASSRGQPYEQYF.

The CDR3 spells CASRGDRGNTIYF. DNA of the CDR3: TGTGCCAGCAGGGGGGACCGCGGAAACACCATATATTTT. This chain joins TRBV7-6 and TRBJ1-3; D is possibly TRBD1 (5 bases). CDR1 and CDR2 from the germline V gene are SGHVS and FNYEAQ. Trimming stripped 6 bases from V and 4 bases from J, with 10 bases between. There are 13 residues in the CDR3.

The V and J genes are TRBV14 and TRBJ1-1, with 7 bases that match TRBD1. Per the germline V gene, CDR1 is SGHDN and CDR2 is FVKESK. The junction had 7 bases not matched to a gene; V was cut back by 2 bases and J by 1 base. This CDR3 comprises 16 residues. The CDR3 loop is CASSQLLGQANTEAFF. The CDR3 region has the DNA TGTGCCAGCAGCCAACTACTCGGACAGGCGAACACTGAAGCTTTCTTT.